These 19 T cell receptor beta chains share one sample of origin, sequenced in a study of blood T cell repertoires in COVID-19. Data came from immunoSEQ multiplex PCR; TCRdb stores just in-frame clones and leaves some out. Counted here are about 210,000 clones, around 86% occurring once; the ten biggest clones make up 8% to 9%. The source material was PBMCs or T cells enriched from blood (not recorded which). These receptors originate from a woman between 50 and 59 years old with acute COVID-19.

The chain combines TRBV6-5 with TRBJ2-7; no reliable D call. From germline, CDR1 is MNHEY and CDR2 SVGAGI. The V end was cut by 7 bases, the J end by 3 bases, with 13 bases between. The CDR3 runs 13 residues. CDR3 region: CASNKVRDYEQYF. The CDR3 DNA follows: TGTGCCAGCAATAAAGTGCGAGACTACGAGCAGTACTTC.

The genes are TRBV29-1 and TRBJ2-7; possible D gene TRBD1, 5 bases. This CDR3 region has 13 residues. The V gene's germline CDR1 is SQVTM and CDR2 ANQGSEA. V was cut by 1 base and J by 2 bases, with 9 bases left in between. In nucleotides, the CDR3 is TGCAGCGTTGAAGGCCAGGGAACCTACGAGCAGTACTTC. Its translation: CSVEGQGTYEQYF.

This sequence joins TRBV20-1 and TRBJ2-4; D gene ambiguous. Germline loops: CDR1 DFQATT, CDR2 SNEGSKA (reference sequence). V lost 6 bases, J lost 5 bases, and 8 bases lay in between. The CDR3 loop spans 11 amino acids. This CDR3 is CSASWQNIQYF. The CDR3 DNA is TGCAGTGCGTCGTGGCAAAACATTCAGTACTTC.

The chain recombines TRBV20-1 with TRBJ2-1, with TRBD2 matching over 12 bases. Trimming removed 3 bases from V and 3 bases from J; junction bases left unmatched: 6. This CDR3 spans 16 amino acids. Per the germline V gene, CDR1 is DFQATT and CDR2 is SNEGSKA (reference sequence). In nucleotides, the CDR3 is TGCAGTGCTAGTACCGCTAGCGGGAGGGTCTACAATGAGCAGTTCTTC. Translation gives CSASTASGRVYNEQFF.

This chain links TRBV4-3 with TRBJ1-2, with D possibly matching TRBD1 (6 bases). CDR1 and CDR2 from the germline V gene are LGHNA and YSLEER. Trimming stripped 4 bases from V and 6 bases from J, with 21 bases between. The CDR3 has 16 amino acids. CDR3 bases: TGCGCCAGCAGCCCCACCCCCAGGGGCGCGAACGATGGCTACACCTTC. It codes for CASSPTPRGANDGYTF.

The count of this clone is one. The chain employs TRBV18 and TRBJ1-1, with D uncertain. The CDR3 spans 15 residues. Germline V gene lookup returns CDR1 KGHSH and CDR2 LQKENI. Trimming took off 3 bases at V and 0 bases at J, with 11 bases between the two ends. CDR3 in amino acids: CASSPSMTVNTEAFF. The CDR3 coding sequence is TGTGCCAGCTCACCGTCTATGACTGTGAACACTGAAGCTTTCTTT.

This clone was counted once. The chain's CDR3 is CASSLRNRRQEAFF. As DNA, the CDR3 is TGTGCCAGCAGTTTAAGGAACCGAAGACAGGAAGCTTTCTTT. This rearrangement joins TRBV28 to TRBJ1-1; D may be TRBD1 (5 bases). Trimming shortened V by 2 bases and J by 8 bases, and 15 bases separated the two germline ends. Germline lookup yields CDR1 MDHEN and CDR2 SYDVKM. This CDR3 region has 14 residues.

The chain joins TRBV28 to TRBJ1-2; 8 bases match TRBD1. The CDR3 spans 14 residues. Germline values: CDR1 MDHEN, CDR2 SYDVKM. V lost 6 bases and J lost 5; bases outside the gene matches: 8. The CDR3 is CASSPTGGGYGYTF. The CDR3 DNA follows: TGTGCCAGCAGCCCAACAGGGGGGGGATATGGCTACACCTTC.

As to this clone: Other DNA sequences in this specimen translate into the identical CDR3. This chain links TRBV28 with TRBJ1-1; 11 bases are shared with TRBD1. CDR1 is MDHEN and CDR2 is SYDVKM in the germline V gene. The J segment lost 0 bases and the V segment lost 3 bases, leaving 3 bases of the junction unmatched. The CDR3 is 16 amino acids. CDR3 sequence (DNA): TGTGCCAGCAGTTTGAGGACAGGGGGCTTGAACACTGAAGCTTTCTTT. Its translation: CASSLRTGGLNTEAFF.

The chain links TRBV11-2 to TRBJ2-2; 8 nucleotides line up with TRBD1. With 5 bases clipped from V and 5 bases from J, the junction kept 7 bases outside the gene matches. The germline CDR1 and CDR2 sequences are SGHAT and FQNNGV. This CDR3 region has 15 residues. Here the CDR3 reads CASSPGQGATGELFF. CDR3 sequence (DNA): TGTGCCAGCAGCCCGGGGCAGGGGGCAACCGGGGAGCTGTTTTTT.

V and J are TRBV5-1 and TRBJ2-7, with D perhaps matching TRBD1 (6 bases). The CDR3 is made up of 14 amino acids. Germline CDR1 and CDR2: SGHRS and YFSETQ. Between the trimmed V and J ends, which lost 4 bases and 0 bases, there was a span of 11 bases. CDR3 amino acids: CASSIQGNSYEQYF. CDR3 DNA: TGCGCCAGCAGCATACAGGGCAACTCCTACGAGCAGTACTTC. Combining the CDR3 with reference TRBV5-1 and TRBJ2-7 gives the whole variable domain KAGVTQTPRYLIKTRGQQVTLSCSPISGHRSVSWYQQTPGQGLQFLFEYFSETQRNKGNFPGRFSGRQFSNSRSEMNVSTLELGDSALYLCASSIQGNSYEQYFGPGTRLTVT.

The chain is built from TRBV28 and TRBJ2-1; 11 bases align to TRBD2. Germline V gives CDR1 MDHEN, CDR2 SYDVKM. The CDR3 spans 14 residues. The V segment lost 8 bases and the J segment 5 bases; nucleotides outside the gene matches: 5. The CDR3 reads CASSIAGGNNEQFF. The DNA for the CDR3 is TGTGCCAGCTCTATAGCGGGGGGGAACAATGAGCAGTTCTTC.

CDR3 bases: TGTGCCAGCACACGAGCGGCTAGCGGGAGAACCGGGGAGCTGTTTTTT. Translation gives CASTRAASGRTGELFF. This chain connects TRBV28 to TRBJ2-2, with 10 bases matching TRBD2. Germline V gene lookup returns CDR1 MDHEN and CDR2 SYDVKM. The ends lost 7 bases at V and 5 bases at J; junction bases unmatched: 10. The CDR3 length is 16 residues.

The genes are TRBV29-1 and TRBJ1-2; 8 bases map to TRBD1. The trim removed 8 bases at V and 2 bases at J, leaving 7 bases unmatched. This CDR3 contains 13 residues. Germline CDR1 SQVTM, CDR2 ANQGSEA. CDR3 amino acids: CSYDRGANYGYTF. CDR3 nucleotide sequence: TGCAGCTACGACAGGGGTGCAAACTATGGCTACACCTTC.

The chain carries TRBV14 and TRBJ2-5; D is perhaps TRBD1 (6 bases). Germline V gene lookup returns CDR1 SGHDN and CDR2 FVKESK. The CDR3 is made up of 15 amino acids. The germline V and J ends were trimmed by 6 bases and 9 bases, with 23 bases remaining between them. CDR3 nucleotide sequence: TGTGCCAGCAGTATTCAAATAGGAAGGGCAGGGGCCCAGTACTTC. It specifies CASSIQIGRAGAQYF.

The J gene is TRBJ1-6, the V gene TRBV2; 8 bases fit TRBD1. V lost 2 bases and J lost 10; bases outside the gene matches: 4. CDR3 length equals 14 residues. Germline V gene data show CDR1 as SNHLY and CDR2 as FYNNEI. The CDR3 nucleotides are TGTGCCAGCAGTGAACAGGGGGCTCCCTCACCCCTCCACTTT. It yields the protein CASSEQGAPSPLHF.

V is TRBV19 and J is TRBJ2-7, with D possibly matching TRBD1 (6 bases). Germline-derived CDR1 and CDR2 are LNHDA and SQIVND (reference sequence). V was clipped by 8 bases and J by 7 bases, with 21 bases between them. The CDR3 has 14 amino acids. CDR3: CASSIVDSTGEQYF. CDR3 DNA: TGTGCCAGTTCGATCGTGGACAGTACGGGGGAGCAGTACTTC.

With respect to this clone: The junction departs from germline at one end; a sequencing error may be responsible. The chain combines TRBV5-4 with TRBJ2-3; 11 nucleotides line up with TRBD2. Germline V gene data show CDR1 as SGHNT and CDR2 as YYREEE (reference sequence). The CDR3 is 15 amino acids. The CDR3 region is CASSLGLAGTDTQYF. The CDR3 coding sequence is TGTGCCAGCAGCTTAGGACTAGCGGGCACAGATACGCAATATTTT.

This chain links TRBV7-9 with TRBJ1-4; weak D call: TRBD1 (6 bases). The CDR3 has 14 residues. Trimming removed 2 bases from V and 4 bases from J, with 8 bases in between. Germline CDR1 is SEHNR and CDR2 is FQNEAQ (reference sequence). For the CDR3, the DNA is TGTGCCAGCAGCTTAAGACAGGATAATGAAAAACTGTTTTTT. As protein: CASSLRQDNEKLFF.